This TCR beta chain was observed in a study of Ad26.COV2.S vaccination and SARS-CoV-2 variants. Study-wide background: Ad26.COV2.S shots went into the muscle once or twice, 56 days apart.

Documented treatment: around 19 received Ad26.COV2.S at low or high dose, single or two shots; about 5 received placebo; per-sample allocation not given. Following the first vaccine or placebo injection, samples were taken on day 63. Data came from immunoSEQ multiplex PCR; TCRdb stores just in-frame clones and leaves some out. This sample carries over 350,000 clones, about nine tenths of them seen once, and the ten largest clones take 3.5%. Trimming took off 0 bases at V and 2 bases at J, with 8 bases between the two ends. Germline loops: CDR1 LGHDT, CDR2 YNNKEL (reference sequence). The CDR3 is made up of 15 amino acids.

The specimen comprised peripheral blood, sampled in a trial of Ad26.COV2.S vaccine versus placebo. This receptor was taken from a person between 18 and 59 years old who received the Ad26.COV2.S COVID-19 vaccine or a placebo. This rearrangement joins TRBV3-1 (or the pseudogene TRBV3-2) to TRBJ1-3; no firm D call. Written as DNA, the CDR3 is TGTGCCAGCAGCCAAGAGCCGGGGACTGGAAACACCATATATTTT. Its protein is CASSQEPGTGNTIYF.